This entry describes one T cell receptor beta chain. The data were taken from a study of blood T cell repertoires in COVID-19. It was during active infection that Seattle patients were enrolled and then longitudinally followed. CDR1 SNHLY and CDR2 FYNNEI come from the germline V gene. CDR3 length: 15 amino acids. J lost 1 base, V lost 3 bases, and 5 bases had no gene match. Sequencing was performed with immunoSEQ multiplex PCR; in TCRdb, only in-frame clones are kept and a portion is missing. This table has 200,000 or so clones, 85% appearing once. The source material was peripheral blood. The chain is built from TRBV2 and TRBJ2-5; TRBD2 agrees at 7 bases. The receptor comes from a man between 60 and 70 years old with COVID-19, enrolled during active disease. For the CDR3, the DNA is TGTGCCAGCAGTGAGGGAGGGGTGACCCAAGAGACCCAGTACTTC. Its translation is CASSEGGVTQETQYF.